The source of this T cell receptor (beta chain) is a study of T cell repertoires in cytomegalovirus infection. Study-level background: Recently identified HLA-C-restricted CMV epitopes were among the peptides used.

On this clonotype itself: Its antigen is currently unknown.

TCRdb reanalysed the reads using MiXCR and keeps one entry per CDR3 protein. The sample contains 800,000 to 950,000 distinct CDR3 sequences, approximately 30% of which appear only once. Whole-study results and caveats: There were HLA-C-restricted CMV-specific TCR beta clonotypes dominating the ex vivo response.

V was clipped by 1 base and J by 6 bases, with 15 bases between them. Germline loops: CDR1 MGHRA, CDR2 YSYEKL. This CDR3 region has 16 residues. The source of this sequence is a human donor in good health (CMV status not recorded). Some clones in this sample may be carry-over from other donors' samples. The rearrangement joins TRBV4-1 to TRBJ1-4; D is ambiguous. The sequenced sample was cultured CD8+ T cells from PBMCs, obtained from culture after CMV antigen stimulation. The CDR3 DNA is TGCGCCAGCAGCCAAGGGGTTCTCAGGATAGATGAAAAACTGTTTTTT. Its translation: CASSQGVLRIDEKLFF.